These 12 T cell receptor beta chains came from one sample sequenced in a study of blood T cell repertoires in COVID-19. Libraries were prepared by immunoSEQ multiplex PCR; TCRdb keeps only in-frame clonotypes and omits some of them. Of 12,000 to 15,000 clones listed, around 88% were seen once; the top ten hold roughly 10%. What was sequenced was peripheral blood. These receptors were collected from a human donor in a cohort sampled during active COVID-19.

The chain recombines TRBV18 with TRBJ2-7, with TRBD2 identical over 9 bases. The CDR3 consists of 13 residues. V was pared by 8 bases and J by 2 bases, with 4 bases of the junction left unmatched. Per germline, CDR1 KGHSH and CDR2 LQKENI. CDR3 loop: CASKTSGPYEQYF. For the CDR3, the DNA is TGTGCCAGCAAGACTAGCGGACCCTACGAGCAGTACTTC.

This sequence joins TRBV11-2 and TRBJ2-7; 9 bases are a match to TRBD2. CDR1 SGHAT and CDR2 FQNNGV come from the germline V gene. Unmatched junction bases numbered 14, after V lost 5 bases and J lost 0 bases. The CDR3 is 18 amino acids. CDR3 protein: CASSPGPRRLAASYEQYF. The CDR3 DNA follows: TGTGCCAGCAGCCCTGGGCCTCGTCGACTAGCGGCCTCCTACGAGCAGTACTTC. The variable domain in full, completed from reference TRBV11-2 and TRBJ2-7, reads EAGVAQSPRYKIIEKRQSVAFWCNPISGHATLYWYQQILGQGPKLLIQFQNNGVVDDSQLPKDRFSAERLKGVDSTLKIQPAKLEDSAVYLCASSPGPRRLAASYEQYFGPGTRLTVT.

The CDR3 spells CASSQRDRDSPLHF. The DNA of the CDR3 is TGTGCCAGCAGTCAACGGGACAGGGATTCACCCCTCCACTTT. The chain couples TRBV6-5 to TRBJ1-6; 9 positions match TRBD1. CDR3 length: 14 residues. The ends lost 5 bases at V and 8 bases at J; junction bases unmatched: 4. Germline-derived CDR1 and CDR2 are MNHEY and SVGAGI.

About this clone: One junction end does not reproduce the germline sequence, and a read error may be involved. J is TRBJ1-6 and V is TRBV6-1; perhaps TRBD1 as D (5 bases). The germline CDR1 and CDR2 sequences are MNHNS and SASEGT. There are 19 residues in the CDR3. CDR3 amino acids: CASTEIGFGASSYNSPLHF. Written as DNA, the CDR3 is TGTGCCAGCACTGAAATAGGGTTTGGGGCTAGCTCCTATAATTCACCCCTCCACTTT.

The chain has TRBV27 and TRBJ2-7; 7 positions agree with TRBD1. Trimming removed 5 bases from V and 2 bases from J; junction bases left unmatched: 6. The CDR3 spans 14 residues. CDR1 is MNHEY and CDR2 is SMNVEV in the germline V gene (reference sequence). Here the CDR3 DNA reads TGTGCCAGCAGTACAGCAGGGGGAACCTACGAGCAGTACTTC. Protein sequence: CASSTAGGTYEQYF.

V usage is TRBV2 and J usage is TRBJ2-1; TRBD2 aligns across 13 bases. Looked up from germline, CDR1 is SNHLY and CDR2 is FYNNEI. This CDR3 has 17 amino acids. V shed 1 base and J 2 bases; nucleotides not matched to a gene: 2. The CDR3 DNA reads TGTGCCAGCAGTGAAGGGGGACTAGCGGGACCCTACAATGAGCAGTTCTTC. As protein: CASSEGGLAGPYNEQFF.

J is TRBJ1-4 and V is TRBV4-1, with D possibly being TRBD1 (6 bases). The CDR3 extends over 16 amino acids. V gave up 1 base and J gave up 0 bases, with 9 bases separating them. The germline CDR1 and CDR2 sequences are MGHRA and YSYEKL. CDR3 residues: CASSQVRTATNEKLFF. The DNA of the CDR3 is TGCGCCAGCAGCCAAGTACGGACAGCAACTAATGAAAAACTGTTTTTT.

This chain joins TRBV27 and TRBJ2-2; weak D call: TRBD2 (6 bases). CDR1 and CDR2 (germline): MNHEY, SMNVEV (reference sequence). With 1 base removed from V and 0 bases from J, the gap between germline ends came to 18 bases. The CDR3 is made up of 19 amino acids. The CDR3 DNA is TGTGCCAGCAGTTTATTTAGTGGGGCTAGCGTAGCGAACACCGGGGAGCTGTTTTTT. Its protein product is CASSLFSGASVANTGELFF.

This rearrangement joins TRBV7-2 to TRBJ2-5; 9 nucleotides line up with TRBD1. Germline lookup yields CDR1 SGHTA and CDR2 FQGNSA. The CDR3 has 16 residues. V lost 2 bases, J lost 5 bases, and 9 bases stayed unmatched. CDR3 coding DNA: TGTGCCAGCAGCTTAAGGCCCGGGACAGGGAGCGAGACCCAGTACTTC. Its translation is CASSLRPGTGSETQYF.

The chain recombines TRBV7-2 with TRBJ2-5; perhaps TRBD2 as D (5 bases). CDR1 is SGHTA and CDR2 is FQGNSA in the germline V gene. CDR3 length equals 14 residues. The V end lost 0 bases, the J end lost 5 bases, and 10 bases lay between the germline ends. CDR3 loop: CASSLAPSQETQYF. The CDR3 coding sequence is TGTGCCAGCAGCTTAGCTCCTAGCCAGGAGACCCAGTACTTC.

The chain uses TRBV24-1 and TRBJ2-1; D might be TRBD2 (6 bases). Germline CDR1 KGHDR, CDR2 SFDVKD. The CDR3 is 12 residues long. Trimming pared 9 bases from V and 8 bases from J, leaving 13 bases between. CDR3 loop: CATSPGGDEQFF. The CDR3 DNA sequence: TGTGCCACCTCTCCTGGAGGGGATGAGCAGTTCTTC.

This rearrangement joins TRBV5-1 to TRBJ1-2; 8 positions match TRBD1. CDR1 is SGHRS, CDR2 YFSETQ, per germline. The V gene end was trimmed by 4 bases and the J gene end by 6 bases; junction bases not matched to a gene: 11. The CDR3 sequence is 15 residues long. DNA for the CDR3: TGCGCCAGCAGCGACAGAGTTACAGGGGGGAATGGCTACACCTTC. Residues: CASSDRVTGGNGYTF.